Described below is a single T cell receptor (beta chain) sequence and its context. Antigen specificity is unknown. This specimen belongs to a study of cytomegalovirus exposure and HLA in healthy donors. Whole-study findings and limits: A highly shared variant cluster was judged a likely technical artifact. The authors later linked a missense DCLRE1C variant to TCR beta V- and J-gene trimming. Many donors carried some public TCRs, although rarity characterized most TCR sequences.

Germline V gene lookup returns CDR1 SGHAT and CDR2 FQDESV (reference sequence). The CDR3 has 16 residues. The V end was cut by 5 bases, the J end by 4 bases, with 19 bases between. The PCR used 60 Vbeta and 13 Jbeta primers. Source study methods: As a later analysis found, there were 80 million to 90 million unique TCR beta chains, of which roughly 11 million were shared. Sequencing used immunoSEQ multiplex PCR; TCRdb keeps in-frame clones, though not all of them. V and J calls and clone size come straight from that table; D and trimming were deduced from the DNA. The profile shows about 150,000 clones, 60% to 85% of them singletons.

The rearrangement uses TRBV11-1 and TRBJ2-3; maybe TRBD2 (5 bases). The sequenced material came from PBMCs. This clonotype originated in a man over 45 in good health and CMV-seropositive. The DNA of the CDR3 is TGTGCCAGCAGCACATGGGGTAAAGGGAGTTCAGATACGCAGTATTTT. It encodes CASSTWGKGSSDTQYF.